The T cell receptor (beta chain) described here comes from a study of cytomegalovirus exposure and HLA in healthy donors. General observations from the study: Reports described diagnosis of cytomegalovirus status by the classifier as highly specific and sensitive. TRBV6-2, TRBV6-3 and other indistinguishable V segments were excluded.

Germline trimming cut 5 bases from V and 6 bases from J; bases unmatched to any gene: 5. This CDR3 spans 14 amino acids. Germline V gene sequence: CDR1 MNHNY, CDR2 SVGAGI (reference sequence). This clone was observed a handful of times. The antigen remains undetermined. The PCR ran on 60 Vbeta and 13 Jbeta primers. Assay used: immunoSEQ multiplex PCR; TCRdb lists only in-frame clones, some missing. The data hold about 130,000 clones, with roughly 77% observed a single time. Sequenced: PBMCs. The gene calls are TRBV6-6 and TRBJ1-5; the match to TRBD1 covers 9 bases. This clonotype originated in a man aged 25 to 40 in good health and CMV-seronegative. CDR3 nucleotides: TGTGCCAGCAGTCAGGACAGGGGTGGTCAGCCCCAGCATTTT. As protein: CASSQDRGGQPQHF.